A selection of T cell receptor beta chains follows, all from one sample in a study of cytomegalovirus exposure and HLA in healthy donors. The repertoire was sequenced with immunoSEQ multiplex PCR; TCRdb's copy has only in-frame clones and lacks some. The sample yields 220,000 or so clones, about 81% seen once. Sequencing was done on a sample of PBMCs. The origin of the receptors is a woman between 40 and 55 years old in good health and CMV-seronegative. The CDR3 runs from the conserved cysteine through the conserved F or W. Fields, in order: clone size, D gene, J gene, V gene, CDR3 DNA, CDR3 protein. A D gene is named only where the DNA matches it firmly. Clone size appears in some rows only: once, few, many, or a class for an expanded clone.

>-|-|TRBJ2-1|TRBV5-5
TGTGCCAGCAGCTTGGGACTTAGCATGGGGAGGGGGGAGTTCTTC
CASSLGLSMGRGEFF
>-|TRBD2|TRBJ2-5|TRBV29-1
TGCAGCGTTGAAGGATCCCCTAGCGGAGGCCAAGAGACCCAGTACTTC
CSVEGSPSGGQETQYF
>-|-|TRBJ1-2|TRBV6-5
TGTGCCAGCAGTACGAACACTTACGGGGGCTACACCTTC
CASSTNTYGGYTF
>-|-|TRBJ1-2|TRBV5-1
TGCGCCAGCAGCTTGTATCCACAACCCTTGGACTATGGCTACACCTTC
CASSLYPQPLDYGYTF
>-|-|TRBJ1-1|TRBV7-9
TGTTCCATACTCAGGAGGTACACTGAAGCTTTCTTT
CSILRRYTEAFF
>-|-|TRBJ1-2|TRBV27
TGTGCCAGCAGCTTGATATCGGGAAGTCGAAACTATGGCTACACCTTC
CASSLISGSRNYGYTF
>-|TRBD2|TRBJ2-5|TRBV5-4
TGTGCCAGCAGCTCCGGGACTAGCCAAGAGACCCAGTACTTC
CASSSGTSQETQYF
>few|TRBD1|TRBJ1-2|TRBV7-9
TGTGCCAGCAGCCAACAGGGGTACGACGGCTACACCTTC
CASSQQGYDGYTF
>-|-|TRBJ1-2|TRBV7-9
TGTGCCAGCAGCGTGATAGGAGTTAACTATGGCTACACCTTC
CASSVIGVNYGYTF
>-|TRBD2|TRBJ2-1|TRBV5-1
TGCGCCAGCAGGTCTCTAGCGGGGGGGAACAATGAGCAGTTCTTC
CASRSLAGGNNEQFF
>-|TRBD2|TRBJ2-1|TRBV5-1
TGCGCCAGCAGCCCCGGCGGATTAGCGGGAAGCTCCTACAATGAGCAGTTCTTC
CASSPGGLAGSSYNEQFF
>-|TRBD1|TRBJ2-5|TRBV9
TGTGCCAGCAGCGTATTGGGGGCCGGACAGGTCGAGGAGACCCAGTACTTC
CASSVLGAGQVEETQYF
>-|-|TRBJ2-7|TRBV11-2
TGTGCCAGCAGCTTCGGGACTTGGGGCTACGAGCAGTACTTC
CASSFGTWGYEQYF
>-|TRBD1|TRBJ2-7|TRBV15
TGTGCCACCAGCAGAGAGGGGACAGGCTTCTACGAGCAGTACTTC
CATSREGTGFYEQYF
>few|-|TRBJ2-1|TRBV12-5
TGTGCTAGTGGTTTATCCGCTACCAACAATGAGCAGTTCTTC
CASGLSATNNEQFF
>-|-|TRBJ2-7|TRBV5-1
TGCGCCAGCAGCTCCCCCTCGAGGGACGAGCAGTACTTC
CASSSPSRDEQYF
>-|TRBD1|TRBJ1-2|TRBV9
TGTGCCAGCAGCGTAGCCGGGACAGGGGGCTATGGCTACACCTTC
CASSVAGTGGYGYTF
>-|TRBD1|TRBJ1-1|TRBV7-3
TGTGCCAGCAGCCCGGGACAGCCACAGAACACTGAAGCTTTCTTT
CASSPGQPQNTEAFF
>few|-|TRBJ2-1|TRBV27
TGTGCCAGCAGCGACTTTTTCAATGAGCAGTTCTTC
CASSDFFNEQFF
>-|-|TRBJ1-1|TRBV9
TGTGCCAGCAGCGTTGGACAGATAGACACTGAAGCTTTCTTT
CASSVGQIDTEAFF
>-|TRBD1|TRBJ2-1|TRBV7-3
TGTGCCAGCAGCCCCGGGGACAGCCCCTACAATGAGCAGTTCTTC
CASSPGDSPYNEQFF
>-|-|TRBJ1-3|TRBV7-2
TGTGCCAGCAGCTTAGATCCCGGTACTGGAAACACCATATATTTT
CASSLDPGTGNTIYF
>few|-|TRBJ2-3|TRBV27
TGTGCCAGCAGTTTCAGGGGCGATATTACAGATACGCAGTATTTT
CASSFRGDITDTQYF
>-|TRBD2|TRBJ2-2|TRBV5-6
TGTGCCAGCAGCCCCGGACTAGCTGGCGGGGAGCTGTTTTTT
CASSPGLAGGELFF
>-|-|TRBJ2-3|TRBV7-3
TGTGCCAGCAGCCCACAATGGGGAGGACTGAACACGCAGTATTTT
CASSPQWGGLNTQYF
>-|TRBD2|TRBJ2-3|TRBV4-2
TGTGCCAGCAGCCAGACGGGGTCTAGCGGGAGGATCACAGATACGCAGTATTTT
CASSQTGSSGRITDTQYF
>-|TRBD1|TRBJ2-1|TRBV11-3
TGTGCCAGCAGCTTGGGAAGACAGGGGGTGTACAATGAGCAGTTCTTC
CASSLGRQGVYNEQFF